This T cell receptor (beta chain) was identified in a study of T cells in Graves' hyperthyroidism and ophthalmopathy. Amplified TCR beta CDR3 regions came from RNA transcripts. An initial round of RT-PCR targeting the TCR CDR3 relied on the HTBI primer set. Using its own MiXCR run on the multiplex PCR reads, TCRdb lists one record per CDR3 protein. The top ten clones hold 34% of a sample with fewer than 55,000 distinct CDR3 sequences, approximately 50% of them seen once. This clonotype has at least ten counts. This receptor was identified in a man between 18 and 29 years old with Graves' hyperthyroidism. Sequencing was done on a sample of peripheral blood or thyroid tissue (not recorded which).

The CDR3 sequence: CASGLSLNTEAFF. The CDR3 coding sequence is TGTGCTAGTGGTTTGAGCTTGAACACTGAAGCTTTCTTT. The chain recombines TRBV12-5 with TRBJ1-1; no reliable D call. The CDR3 extends over 13 amino acids. V was pared by 2 bases and J by 0 bases, with 4 bases between. From germline, CDR1 is LGHNT and CDR2 FRNRAP.